A single sample is the source of the 18 T cell receptor beta chains below, sequenced in a study of T cell changes during pregnancy in multiple sclerosis. Sequencing was performed with immunoSEQ multiplex PCR; in TCRdb, only in-frame clones are kept and a portion is missing. Of about 89,000 clones listed, just under 95% were seen once; the top ten hold more than 0.8%. The source was peripheral blood, collected in the third trimester of pregnancy. The receptors were gathered from a female donor with multiple sclerosis, enrolled in a pregnancy study.

The V gene is TRBV4-3, the J gene TRBJ2-7; 9 bases fit TRBD1. Per the germline V gene, CDR1 is LGHNA and CDR2 is YSLEER. The CDR3 covers 15 residues. After removal of 0 bases from V and 5 bases from J, the junction contained 5 bases not matched to a gene. The DNA of the CDR3 is TGCGCCAGCAGCCAAGATGGGACAGGGCTCAACGAGCAGTACTTC. It is translated as CASSQDGTGLNEQYF.

In nucleotides, the CDR3 is TGTGCCAGCAGCTCCAAGCCAGGACTAGCGGGAGGGTCCTCCTACGAGCAGTACTTC. It translates to CASSSKPGLAGGSSYEQYF. This chain links TRBV11-2 with TRBJ2-7, with TRBD2 matching 15 bases. Germline V gene lookup returns CDR1 SGHAT and CDR2 FQNNGV. V lost 4 bases, J lost 0 bases, and 10 bases stayed unmatched. This CDR3 is built from 19 residues. The whole variable domain, filled in from reference TRBV11-2 and TRBJ2-7, reads EAGVAQSPRYKIIEKRQSVAFWCNPISGHATLYWYQQILGQGPKLLIQFQNNGVVDDSQLPKDRFSAERLKGVDSTLKIQPAKLEDSAVYLCASSSKPGLAGGSSYEQYFGPGTRLTVT.

This chain joins TRBV20-1 and TRBJ1-4; no firm D call. CDR3 length equals 11 residues. Trimming cost V 6 bases and J 8 bases, with 10 bases left between them. CDR1 is DFQATT, CDR2 SNEGSKA, per germline (reference sequence). CDR3 DNA: TGCAGTGCCCAGCCGGAGGAAAAACTGTTTTTT. As protein: CSAQPEEKLFF.

The V and J genes are TRBV5-1 and TRBJ1-1; 8 nucleotides match TRBD1. V dropped 4 bases and J dropped 5; count of bases not matched to a gene: 4. Germline CDR1 and CDR2: SGHRS and YFSETQ. The CDR3 runs to 13 residues. The CDR3 DNA reads as TGCGCCAGCAGCATGGACAGGGCGACTGAAGCTTTCTTT. It yields the protein CASSMDRATEAFF.

The gene calls are TRBV5-8 and TRBJ2-5; 10 bases are shared with TRBD1. Germline V lookup: CDR1 SGHTS, CDR2 YDEGEE. V shed 4 bases and J 3 bases; nucleotides not matched to a gene: 6. This CDR3 comprises 15 residues. The CDR3 DNA follows: TGTGCCAGCAGCCTGGGACAGGGGACGGAAGAGACCCAGTACTTC. Its translation: CASSLGQGTEETQYF.

CDR3 DNA: TGCAGCGTTGTGCGGGGGTTAGGGACCCAGTACTTC. Translated, it gives CSVVRGLGTQYF. The chain carries TRBV29-1 and TRBJ2-5; TRBD2 matches 7 bases. The CDR3 is made up of 12 amino acids. The V segment lost 4 bases and the J segment 7 bases; nucleotides outside the gene matches: 6. The germline CDR1 and CDR2 sequences are SQVTM and ANQGSEA.

The J gene is TRBJ2-2, the V gene TRBV27; possibly TRBD1 for D (7 bases). The CDR3 has 16 amino acids. Germline V CDR1 and CDR2: MNHEY, SMNVEV (reference sequence). V lost 4 bases and J 3 bases, leaving 15 bases between the germline ends. In DNA, the CDR3 is TGTGCCAGCAGTTCGCGATTCAGGGGGGACACCGGGGAGCTGTTTTTT. This encodes CASSSRFRGDTGELFF.

This clone appeared once. The gene calls are TRBV7-9 and TRBJ2-7; TRBD1 agrees at 8 bases. V shed 6 bases and J 5 bases; nucleotides not matched to a gene: 12. In germline, CDR1 is SEHNR, CDR2 FQNEAQ (reference sequence). The CDR3 totals 15 residues. The CDR3 region has the DNA TGTGCCAGCAGTCTTTTATCCGGGACAGGCCACGAGCAGTACTTC. The encoded protein is CASSLLSGTGHEQYF.

This clone was seen a handful of times. The CDR3 is CASSATGLGYGYTF. CDR3 DNA sequence: TGTGCCAGCAGTGCGACAGGGTTGGGCTATGGCTACACCTTC. The gene calls are TRBV27 and TRBJ1-2, with 7 bases fitting TRBD1. The germline gives CDR1 MNHEY, CDR2 SMNVEV (reference sequence). This CDR3 spans 14 amino acids. J gave up 4 bases and V 5 bases, and 7 bases lay outside the gene matches.

This chain links TRBV5-1 with TRBJ2-5, with D unclear. The CDR3 is 12 residues long. V was trimmed by 0 bases and J by 2 bases, leaving 2 bases between them. Germline CDR1 SGHRS, CDR2 YFSETQ. The CDR3 DNA reads as TGCGCCAGCAGCTTGGCGCAAGAGACCCAGTACTTC. This sequence encodes CASSLAQETQYF.

The V gene is TRBV29-1, the J gene TRBJ2-1, with 7 bases fitting TRBD2. The J segment lost 4 bases and the V segment lost 1 base, leaving 10 bases of the junction unmatched. Germline V gene data show CDR1 as SQVTM and CDR2 as ANQGSEA. The CDR3 is 16 residues long. Here the CDR3 DNA reads TGCAGCGTTGAAGGAATGGGGAGGGTTAGGTACAATGAGCAGTTCTTC. Its protein is CSVEGMGRVRYNEQFF.

This chain joins TRBV15 and TRBJ2-5; 8 bases line up with TRBD2. The length of the CDR3 is 15 residues. Unmatched junction bases numbered 5, after V lost 4 bases and J lost 1 base. Germline V gene lookup returns CDR1 LNHNV and CDR2 YYDKDF (reference sequence). The CDR3 region is CATSTRTSGQETQYF. The CDR3 DNA reads as TGTGCCACCAGCACACGTACTAGCGGCCAAGAGACCCAGTACTTC.

V is TRBV28 and J is TRBJ1-1, with a possible D match to TRBD1 (5 bases). Germline CDR1 MDHEN, CDR2 SYDVKM. V dropped 1 base and J dropped 6 bases, with 9 bases sitting between them. The CDR3 is made up of 13 amino acids. CDR3: CASSLSRVAEAFF. In DNA form, the CDR3 reads TGTGCCAGCAGTTTATCCAGGGTCGCTGAAGCTTTCTTT.

The rearrangement joins TRBV5-1 to TRBJ2-2, with 8 bases identical to TRBD2. Trimming took 1 base from V and 7 from J; bases not matched to a gene: 6. The length of the CDR3 is 15 residues. Germline values: CDR1 SGHRS, CDR2 YFSETQ. The CDR3 here is CASSLSPLAGGELFF. The CDR3 DNA reads TGCGCCAGCAGCTTGTCTCCTCTAGCGGGCGGGGAGCTGTTTTTT.

This sequence joins TRBV19 and TRBJ1-5; D uncertain. This CDR3 has 15 amino acids. Per the germline V gene, CDR1 is LNHDA and CDR2 is SQIVND (reference sequence). Trimming removed 2 bases from V and 1 base from J, with 9 bases in between. The CDR3 region is CASSISGKSNQPQHF. The CDR3 DNA sequence: TGTGCCAGTAGTATATCGGGGAAAAGCAATCAGCCCCAGCATTTT.

V gene TRBV5-6 combines with J gene TRBJ2-2, with TRBD1 matching 10 bases. Germline assignment: CDR1 SGHDT and CDR2 YYEEEE. V was clipped by 2 bases and J by 4 bases; unmatched bases: 2. The CDR3 spans 15 residues. The CDR3 DNA reads TGTGCCAGCAGCTTCGGGACAGGGGCCACCGGGGAGCTGTTTTTT. Its translation is CASSFGTGATGELFF.

The V call is TRBV19, the J call TRBJ2-2, with 9 positions matching TRBD1. Germline V gene data show CDR1 as LNHDA and CDR2 as SQIVND (reference sequence). The J segment lost 6 bases and the V segment lost 6 bases, leaving 5 bases of the junction unmatched. CDR3 length: 14 residues. The DNA for the CDR3 is TGTGCCAGTAGCGACAGGGGGGGACCCGGGGAGCTGTTTTTT. Its protein is CASSDRGGPGELFF.

The chain has TRBV28 and TRBJ2-1, with 7 bases that match TRBD1. This CDR3 contains 14 residues. Germline-derived CDR1 and CDR2 are MDHEN and SYDVKM. J lost 5 bases, V lost 8 bases, and 9 bases had no gene match. CDR3 sequence (DNA): TGTGCCAGCCACTCGGGACAGCTGAACAATGAGCAGTTCTTC. This translates into CASHSGQLNNEQFF.